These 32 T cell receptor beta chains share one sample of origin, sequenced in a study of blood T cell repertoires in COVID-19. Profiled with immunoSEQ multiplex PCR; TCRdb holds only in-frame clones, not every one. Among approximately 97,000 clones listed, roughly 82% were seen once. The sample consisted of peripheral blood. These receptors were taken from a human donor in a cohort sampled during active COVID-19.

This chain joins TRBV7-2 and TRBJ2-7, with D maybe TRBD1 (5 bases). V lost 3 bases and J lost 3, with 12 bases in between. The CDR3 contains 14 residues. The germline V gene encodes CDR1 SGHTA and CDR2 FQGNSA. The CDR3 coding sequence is TGTGCCAGCAGCTTTGACAGCCTCCTCTACGAGCAGTACTTC. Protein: CASSFDSLLYEQYF. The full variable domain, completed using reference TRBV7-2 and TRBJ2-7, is GAGVSQSPSNKVTEKGKDVELRCDPISGHTALYWYRQSLGQGLEFLIYFQGNSAPDKSGLPSDRFSAERTGGSVSTLTIQRTQQEDSAVYLCASSFDSLLYEQYFGPGTRLTVT.

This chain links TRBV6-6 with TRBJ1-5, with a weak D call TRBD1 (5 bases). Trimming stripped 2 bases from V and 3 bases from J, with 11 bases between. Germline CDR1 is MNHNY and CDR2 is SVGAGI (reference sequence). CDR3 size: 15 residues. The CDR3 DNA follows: TGTGCCAGCAGTTACAGCCGGGGGGTCAATCAGCCCCAGCATTTT. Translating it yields CASSYSRGVNQPQHF.

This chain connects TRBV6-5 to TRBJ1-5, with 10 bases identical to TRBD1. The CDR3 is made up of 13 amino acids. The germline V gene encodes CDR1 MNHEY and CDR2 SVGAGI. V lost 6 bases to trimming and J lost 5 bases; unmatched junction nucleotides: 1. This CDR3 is CASSGQGDQPQHF. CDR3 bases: TGTGCCAGCAGCGGACAGGGGGATCAGCCCCAGCATTTT.

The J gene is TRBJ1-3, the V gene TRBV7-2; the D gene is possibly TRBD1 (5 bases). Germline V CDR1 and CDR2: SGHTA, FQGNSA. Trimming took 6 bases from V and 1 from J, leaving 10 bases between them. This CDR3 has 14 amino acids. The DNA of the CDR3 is TGTGCCAGCAGTAGGGGACTGTCTGGAAACACCATATATTTT. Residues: CASSRGLSGNTIYF.

The CDR3, as DNA: TGTGCCAGTAGTAGCCGGGACAGGGGAGAGTATGAGACCCAGTACTTC. It encodes CASSSRDRGEYETQYF. The rearrangement uses TRBV19 and TRBJ2-5; TRBD1 aligns across 10 bases. The germline CDR1 and CDR2 sequences are LNHDA and SQIVND (reference sequence). The CDR3 has 16 residues. After removal of 4 bases from V and 5 bases from J, the junction contained 10 bases not matched to a gene.

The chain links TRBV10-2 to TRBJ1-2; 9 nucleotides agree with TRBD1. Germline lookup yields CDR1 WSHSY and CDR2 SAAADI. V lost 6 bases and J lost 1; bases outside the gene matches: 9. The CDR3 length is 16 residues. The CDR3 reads CASSQTDRGSNYGYTF. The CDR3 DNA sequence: TGCGCCAGCAGCCAGACCGACAGGGGGAGTAACTATGGCTACACCTTC.

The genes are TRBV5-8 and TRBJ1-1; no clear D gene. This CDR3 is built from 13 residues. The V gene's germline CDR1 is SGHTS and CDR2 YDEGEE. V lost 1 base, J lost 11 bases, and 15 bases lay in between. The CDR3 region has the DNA TGTGCCAGCAGCTTGTCGGCGGGCCTCGGGGCTTTCTTT. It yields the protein CASSLSAGLGAFF.

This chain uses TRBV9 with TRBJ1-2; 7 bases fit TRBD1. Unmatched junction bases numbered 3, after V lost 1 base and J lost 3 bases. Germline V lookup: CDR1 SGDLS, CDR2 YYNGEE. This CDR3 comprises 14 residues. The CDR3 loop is CASSVSGTDYGYTF. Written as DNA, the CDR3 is TGTGCCAGCAGCGTAAGTGGGACAGACTATGGCTACACCTTC.

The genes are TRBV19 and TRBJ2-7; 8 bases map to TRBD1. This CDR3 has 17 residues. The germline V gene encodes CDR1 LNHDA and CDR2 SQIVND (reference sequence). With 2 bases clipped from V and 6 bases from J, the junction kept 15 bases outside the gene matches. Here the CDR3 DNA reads TGTGCCAGTAGTATACGAAGCGGCGCCGGACAGGGAGGCGAGCAGTACTTC. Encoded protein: CASSIRSGAGQGGEQYF.

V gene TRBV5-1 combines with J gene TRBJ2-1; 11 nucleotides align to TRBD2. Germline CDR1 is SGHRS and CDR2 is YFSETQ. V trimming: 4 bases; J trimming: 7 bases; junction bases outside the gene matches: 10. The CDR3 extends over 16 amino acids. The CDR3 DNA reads TGCGCCAGCAGCGTCTTTCTAGCGGGGGGCGGGAATGAGCAGTTCTTC. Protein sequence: CASSVFLAGGGNEQFF.

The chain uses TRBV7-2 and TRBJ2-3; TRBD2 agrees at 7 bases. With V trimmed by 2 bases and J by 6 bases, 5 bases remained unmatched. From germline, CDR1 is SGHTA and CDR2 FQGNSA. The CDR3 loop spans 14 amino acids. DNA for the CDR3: TGTGCCAGCAGCTTATATGACGGGGGGGATACGCAGTATTTT. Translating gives CASSLYDGGDTQYF.

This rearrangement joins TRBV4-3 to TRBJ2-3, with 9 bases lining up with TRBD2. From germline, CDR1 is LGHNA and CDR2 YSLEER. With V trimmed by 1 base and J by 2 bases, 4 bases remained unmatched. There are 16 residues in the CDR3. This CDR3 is CASSQVAGANTDTQYF. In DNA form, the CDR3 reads TGCGCCAGCAGCCAAGTAGCGGGGGCCAACACAGATACGCAGTATTTT.

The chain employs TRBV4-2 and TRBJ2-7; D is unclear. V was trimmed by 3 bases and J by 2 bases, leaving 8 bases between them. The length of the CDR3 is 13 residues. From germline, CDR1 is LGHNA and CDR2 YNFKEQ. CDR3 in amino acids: CASSQGMAYEQYF. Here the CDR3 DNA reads TGTGCCAGCAGCCAGGGCATGGCCTACGAGCAGTACTTC.

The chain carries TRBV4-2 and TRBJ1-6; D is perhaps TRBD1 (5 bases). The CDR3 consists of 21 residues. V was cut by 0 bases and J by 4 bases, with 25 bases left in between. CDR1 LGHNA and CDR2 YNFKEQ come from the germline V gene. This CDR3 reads CASSQEVRPADRSFYNSPLHF. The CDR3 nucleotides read TGTGCCAGCAGCCAAGAAGTACGTCCGGCCGACAGAAGTTTTTATAATTCACCCCTCCACTTT.

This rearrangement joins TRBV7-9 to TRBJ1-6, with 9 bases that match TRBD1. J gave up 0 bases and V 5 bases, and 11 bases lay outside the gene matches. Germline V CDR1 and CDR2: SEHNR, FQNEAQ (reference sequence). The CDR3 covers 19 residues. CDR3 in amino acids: CASSTRQGGFPSYNSPLHF. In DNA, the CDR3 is TGTGCCAGCAGCACCCGACAGGGGGGGTTCCCCTCCTATAATTCACCCCTCCACTTT.

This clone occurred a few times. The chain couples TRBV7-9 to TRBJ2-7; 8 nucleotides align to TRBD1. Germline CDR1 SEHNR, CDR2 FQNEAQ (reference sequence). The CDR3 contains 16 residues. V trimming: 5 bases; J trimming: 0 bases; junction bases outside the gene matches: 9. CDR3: CASSPRRGQSSYEQYF. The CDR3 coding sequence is TGTGCCAGCAGCCCACGCAGGGGGCAAAGCTCCTACGAGCAGTACTTC.

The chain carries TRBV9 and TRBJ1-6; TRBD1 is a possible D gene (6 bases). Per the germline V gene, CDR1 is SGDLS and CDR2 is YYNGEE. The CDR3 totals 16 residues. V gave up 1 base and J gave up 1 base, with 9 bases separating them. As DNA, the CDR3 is TGTGCCAGCAGCGTAAGGGGGGGATCCTATAATTCACCCCTCCACTTT. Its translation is CASSVRGGSYNSPLHF. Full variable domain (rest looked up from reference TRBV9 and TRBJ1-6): DSGVTQTPKHLITATGQRVTLRCSPRSGDLSVYWYQQSLDQGLQFLIQYYNGEERAKGNILERFSAQQFPDLHSELNLSSLELGDSALYFCASSVRGGSYNSPLHFGNGTRLTVT.

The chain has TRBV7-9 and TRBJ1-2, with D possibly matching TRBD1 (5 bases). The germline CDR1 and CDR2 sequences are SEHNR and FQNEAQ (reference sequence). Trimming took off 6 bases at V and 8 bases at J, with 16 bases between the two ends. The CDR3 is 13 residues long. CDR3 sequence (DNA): TGTGCCAGCAGTACCCTCCAGGGAAAAGGCTACACCTTC. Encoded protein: CASSTLQGKGYTF.

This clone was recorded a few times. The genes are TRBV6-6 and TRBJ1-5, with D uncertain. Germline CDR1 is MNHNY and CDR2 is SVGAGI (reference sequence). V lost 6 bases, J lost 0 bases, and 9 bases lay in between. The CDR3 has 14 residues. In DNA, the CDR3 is TGTGCCAGCAGCCTACAGACTAGCAATCAGCCCCAGCATTTT. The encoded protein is CASSLQTSNQPQHF.

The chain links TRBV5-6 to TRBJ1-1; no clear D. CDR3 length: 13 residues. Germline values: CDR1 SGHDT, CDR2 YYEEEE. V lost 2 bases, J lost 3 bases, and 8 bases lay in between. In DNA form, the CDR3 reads TGTGCCAGCAGCTTAAAACAGTACACTGAAGCTTTCTTT. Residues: CASSLKQYTEAFF.

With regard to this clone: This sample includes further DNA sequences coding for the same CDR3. CDR3 loop: CASSPTSGGAGDTQYF. The CDR3 DNA is TGTGCCAGCTCACCGACTAGCGGGGGGGCCGGAGATACGCAGTATTTT. This rearrangement joins TRBV18 to TRBJ2-3, with 14 bases matching TRBD2. CDR3 size: 16 residues. With 3 bases clipped from V and 5 bases from J, the junction kept 4 bases outside the gene matches. Germline CDR1 KGHSH, CDR2 LQKENI. The full variable domain, in which reference TRBV18 and TRBJ2-3 provide the parts outside the CDR3, is NAGVMQNPRHLVRRRGQEARLRCSPMKGHSHVYWYRQLPEEGLKFMVYLQKENIIDESGMPKERFSAEFPKEGPSILRIQQVVRGDSAAYFCASSPTSGGAGDTQYFGPGTRLTVL.

The CDR3: CASILNGLVGELFF. The CDR3, as DNA: TGTGCCAGCATCCTGAACGGTCTCGTCGGGGAGCTGTTTTTT. The chain links TRBV28 to TRBJ2-2; D is undetermined. CDR3 length equals 14 residues. V was shortened by 7 bases and J by 7 bases, with 16 bases between the two germline ends. CDR1 and CDR2 from the germline V gene are MDHEN and SYDVKM.

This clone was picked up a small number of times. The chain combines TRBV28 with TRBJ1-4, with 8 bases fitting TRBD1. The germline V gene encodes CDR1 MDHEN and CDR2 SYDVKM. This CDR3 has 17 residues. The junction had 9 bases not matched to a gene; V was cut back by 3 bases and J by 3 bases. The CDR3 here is CASSLYGQGRSNEKLFF. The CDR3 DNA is TGTGCCAGCAGTTTGTACGGACAGGGTAGATCTAATGAAAAACTGTTTTTT.

The chain's CDR3 is CASSQMVGPAQPQHF. CDR3 sequence (DNA): TGCGCCAGCAGCCAGATGGTGGGGCCGGCTCAGCCCCAGCATTTT. The V gene is TRBV4-3, the J gene TRBJ1-5; weak D call: TRBD1 (5 bases). The CDR3 spans 15 residues. From germline, CDR1 is LGHNA and CDR2 YSLEER. With 3 bases removed from V and 6 bases from J, the gap between germline ends came to 15 bases.

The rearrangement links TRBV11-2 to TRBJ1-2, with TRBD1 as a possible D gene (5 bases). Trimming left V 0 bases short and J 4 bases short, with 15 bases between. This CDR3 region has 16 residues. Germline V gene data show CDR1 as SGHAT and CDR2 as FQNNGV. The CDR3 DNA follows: TGTGCCAGCAGCTTAGATTTTTTTGATGACAGCTATGGCTACACCTTC. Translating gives CASSLDFFDDSYGYTF.

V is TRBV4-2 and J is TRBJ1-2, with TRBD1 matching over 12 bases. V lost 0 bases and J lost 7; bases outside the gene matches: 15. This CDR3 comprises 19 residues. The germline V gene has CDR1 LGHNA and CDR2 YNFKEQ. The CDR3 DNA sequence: TGTGCCAGCAGCCAAGATTCAGGGGACAGGGGGCCCAGTGGCGTTGGCTACACCTTC. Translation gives CASSQDSGDRGPSGVGYTF.

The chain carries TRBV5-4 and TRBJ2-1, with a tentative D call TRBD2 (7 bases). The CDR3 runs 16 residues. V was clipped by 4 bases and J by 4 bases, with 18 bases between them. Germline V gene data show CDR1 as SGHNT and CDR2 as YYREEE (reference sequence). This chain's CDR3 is CASSPGGGAQYNEQFF. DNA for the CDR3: TGTGCCAGCAGCCCCGGAGGGGGGGCTCAATACAATGAGCAGTTCTTC. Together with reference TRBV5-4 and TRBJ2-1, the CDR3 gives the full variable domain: ETGVTQSPTHLIKTRGQQVTLRCSSQSGHNTVSWYQQALGQGPQFIFQYYREEENGRGNFPPRFSGLQFPNYSSELNVNALELDDSALYLCASSPGGGAQYNEQFFGPGTRLTVL.

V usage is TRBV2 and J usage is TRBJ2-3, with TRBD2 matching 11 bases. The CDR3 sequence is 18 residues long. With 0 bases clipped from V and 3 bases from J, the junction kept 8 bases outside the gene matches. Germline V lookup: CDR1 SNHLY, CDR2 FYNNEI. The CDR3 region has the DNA TGTGCCAGCAGTGAAGCGGGTAGCGGGGGGGCGGGGACAGATACGCAGTATTTT. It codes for CASSEAGSGGAGTDTQYF.

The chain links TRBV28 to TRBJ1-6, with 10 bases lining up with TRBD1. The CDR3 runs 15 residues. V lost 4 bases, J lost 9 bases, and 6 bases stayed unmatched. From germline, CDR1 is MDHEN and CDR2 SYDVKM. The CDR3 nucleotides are TGTGCCAGCAGTTCTAGACAGGGGGCAGGTTCACCCCTCCACTTT. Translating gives CASSSRQGAGSPLHF. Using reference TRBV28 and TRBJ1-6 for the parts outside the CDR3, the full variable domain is DVKVTQSSRYLVKRTGEKVFLECVQDMDHENMFWYRQDPGLGLRLIYFSYDVKMKEKGDIPEGYSVSREKKERFSLILESASTNQTSMYLCASSSRQGAGSPLHFGNGTRLTVT.

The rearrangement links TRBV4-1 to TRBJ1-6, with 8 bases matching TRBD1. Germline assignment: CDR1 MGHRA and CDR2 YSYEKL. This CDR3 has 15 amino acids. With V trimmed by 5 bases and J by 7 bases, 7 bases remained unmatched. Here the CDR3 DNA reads TGCGCCAGCAGCACCGGACAGGGCCTAAATTCACCCCTCCACTTT. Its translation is CASSTGQGLNSPLHF.

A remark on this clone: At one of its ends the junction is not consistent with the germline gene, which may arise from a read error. In nucleotides, the CDR3 is TGCGCCAGCAGCCAAGATGCCTCCGGGCGGGGGACAAACTTC. Residues: CASSQDASGRGTNF. This chain uses TRBV4-3 with TRBJ2-7; a possible D gene is TRBD2 (7 bases). CDR1 LGHNA and CDR2 YSLEER come from the germline V gene. The CDR3 runs to 14 residues.

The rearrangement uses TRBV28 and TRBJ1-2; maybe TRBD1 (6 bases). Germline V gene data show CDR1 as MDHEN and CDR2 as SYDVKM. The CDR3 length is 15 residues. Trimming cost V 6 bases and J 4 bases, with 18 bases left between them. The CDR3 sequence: CASSTPGQGIYGYTF. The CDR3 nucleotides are TGTGCCAGCAGCACACCGGGACAAGGGATCTATGGCTACACCTTC.